Listed here are 14 T cell receptor beta chains from one sample, sequenced in a study of multiple sclerosis patients with progressive multifocal leukoencephalopathy. Produced via immunoSEQ multiplex PCR; TCRdb's table is partial and in-frame only. Among 25,000 to 30,000 clones listed, 85% to 90% were seen once. The time point: before natalizumab initiation. What was sequenced was PBMCs. These TCRs come from a human donor with multiple sclerosis.

The rearrangement links TRBV27 to TRBJ2-3, with TRBD2 identical over 8 bases. J lost 2 bases, V lost 3 bases, and 4 bases had no gene match. The CDR3 sequence is 15 residues long. Germline CDR1 is MNHEY and CDR2 is SMNVEV (reference sequence). The CDR3 sequence: CASSFSGAITDTQYF. In DNA, the CDR3 is TGTGCCAGCAGTTTTAGCGGGGCAATCACAGATACGCAGTATTTT.

In this sample, this clone turned up once. This chain uses TRBV2 with TRBJ1-2, with D hard to call. Trimming pared 5 bases from V and 2 bases from J, leaving 21 bases between. The CDR3 is made up of 17 amino acids. Per the germline V gene, CDR1 is SNHLY and CDR2 is FYNNEI. The CDR3 DNA reads as TGTGCCAGCAGTCTCTCCGGATCGGACGGATTAAACTATGGCTACACCTTC. This gives the protein CASSLSGSDGLNYGYTF.

This sequence joins TRBV12-5 and TRBJ1-4, with D hard to call. This CDR3 comprises 16 residues. V dropped 0 bases and J dropped 7 bases, with 15 bases sitting between them. Looked up from germline, CDR1 is LGHNT and CDR2 is FRNRAP. CDR3 DNA: TGTGCTAGTGGTTTGGTATCGTTGGGATTGGGTGAAAAACTGTTTTTT. Its translation: CASGLVSLGLGEKLFF.

This clone has only one observation. CDR3: CASSLTQGIGTEAFF. The CDR3, as DNA: TGTGCCAGCAGCTTAACGCAGGGAATAGGCACTGAAGCTTTCTTT. The chain is built from TRBV13 and TRBJ1-1, with TRBD1 as a possible D gene (5 bases). Between the trimmed V and J ends, which lost 2 bases and 4 bases, there was a span of 14 bases. The CDR3 runs to 15 residues. CDR1 and CDR2 (germline): PRHDT, FYEKMQ (reference sequence).

V gene TRBV27 combines with J gene TRBJ2-7; TRBD1 or TRBD2 may be the D gene (5 bases each). Trimming took 8 bases from V and 3 from J, leaving 17 bases between them. Germline V gene data show CDR1 as MNHEY and CDR2 as SMNVEV (reference sequence). The CDR3 contains 14 residues. The CDR3 DNA is TGTGCCAGCCAGACTCGGGACCCCCGCTACGAGCAGTACTTC. Amino acid sequence: CASQTRDPRYEQYF.

The rearrangement uses TRBV7-9 and TRBJ2-5, with TRBD2 identical over 14 bases. With V trimmed by 1 base and J by 2 bases, 0 bases remained unmatched. CDR1 SEHNR and CDR2 FQNEAQ come from the germline V gene (reference sequence). CDR3 size: 16 residues. The CDR3 DNA is TGTGCCAGCAGCTTAGGACTAGCGGGGGGGCAAGAGACCCAGTACTTC. Its translation: CASSLGLAGGQETQYF.

This clone was seen more than once but under ten times. V usage is TRBV21-1 and J usage is TRBJ2-7. TRBV21-1 is labeled a pseudogene. This CDR3 comprises 13 residues. As DNA, the CDR3 is TGTGCCAGCAGCTCCAGAGGGGCCTACGAGCAGTACTTC. It is translated as CASSSRGAYEQYF.

This sequence joins TRBV4-3 and TRBJ1-2; D not certain. The V gene's germline CDR1 is LGHNA and CDR2 YSLEER. Trimming cost V 0 bases and J 4 bases, with 12 bases left between them. This CDR3 is 15 amino acids long. The CDR3, as DNA: TGCGCCAGCAGCCAAGATAGAAGTAGGTTCTATGGCTACACCTTC. Translating it yields CASSQDRSRFYGYTF.

The chain joins TRBV5-1 to TRBJ2-2, with D possibly being TRBD1 (5 bases). The CDR3 loop spans 18 amino acids. Trimming took off 3 bases at V and 4 bases at J, with 22 bases between the two ends. Per germline, CDR1 SGHRS and CDR2 YFSETQ. CDR3 amino acids: CASSSRKLSGISTGELFF. The CDR3 DNA is TGCGCCAGCAGCTCGCGCAAACTTTCAGGGATTTCCACCGGGGAGCTGTTTTTT. Looking up the rest from reference TRBV5-1 and TRBJ2-2 gives the full variable domain: KAGVTQTPRYLIKTRGQQVTLSCSPISGHRSVSWYQQTPGQGLQFLFEYFSETQRNKGNFPGRFSGRQFSNSRSEMNVSTLELGDSALYLCASSSRKLSGISTGELFFGEGSRLTVL.

The chain links TRBV6-1 to TRBJ1-1; D remains unclear. The CDR3 runs 14 residues. Trimming left V 6 bases short and J 0 bases short, with 11 bases between. CDR1 MNHNS and CDR2 SASEGT come from the germline V gene. CDR3 region: CASRYEVLNTEAFF. DNA for the CDR3: TGTGCCAGCAGGTACGAGGTATTGAACACTGAAGCTTTCTTT.

Comment on this clone: Germline is not matched at one junction end, which may reflect a read error. The same CDR3 is also encoded by other DNA sequences in this sample. The V and J genes are TRBV10-3 and TRBJ2-7, with D possibly being TRBD1 or TRBD2 (5 bases each). The CDR3 runs to 15 residues. Germline CDR1 ENHRY, CDR2 SYGVKD. The CDR3, as DNA: TGCGCCATCAGTGAGCTCCAGGGAGTCATCTACGAGCAGTACTTC. Translated: CAISELQGVIYEQYF.

The rearrangement links TRBV5-1 to TRBJ1-2; D is uncertain. Trimming took 4 bases from V and 3 from J, leaving 16 bases between them. Germline V gene data show CDR1 as SGHRS and CDR2 as YFSETQ. The CDR3 is 15 amino acids. The CDR3 loop is CASSVSTDTHYGYTF. The CDR3 DNA reads TGCGCCAGCAGCGTTTCTACAGATACCCACTATGGCTACACCTTC.

The genes are TRBV5-1 and TRBJ1-1, with 8 nucleotides matching TRBD1. This CDR3 comprises 19 residues. CDR1 and CDR2 (germline): SGHRS, YFSETQ. The V and J ends lost 3 bases and 4 bases, in that order; junction bases with no gene match: 20. The CDR3 loop reads CASSSSPVSGGRLSTEAFF. The DNA of the CDR3 is TGCGCCAGCAGCTCGTCTCCCGTTTCAGGGGGCAGATTGAGCACTGAAGCTTTCTTT. The full variable domain, with the rest looked up from reference TRBV5-1 and TRBJ1-1, is KAGVTQTPRYLIKTRGQQVTLSCSPISGHRSVSWYQQTPGQGLQFLFEYFSETQRNKGNFPGRFSGRQFSNSRSEMNVSTLELGDSALYLCASSSSPVSGGRLSTEAFFGQGTRLTVV.

V is TRBV27 and J is TRBJ2-3, with TRBD1 identical over 7 bases. The CDR3 consists of 16 residues. Germline loops: CDR1 MNHEY, CDR2 SMNVEV (reference sequence). V was pared by 2 bases and J by 1 base, with 6 bases of the junction left unmatched. The CDR3 loop is CASSLQGEVGTDTQYF. DNA of the CDR3: TGTGCCAGCAGTTTACAGGGGGAAGTGGGCACAGATACGCAGTATTTT.